Shown below are 7 T cell receptor beta chains from a single sample sequenced in a study of blood T cell repertoires in COVID-19. Here immunoSEQ multiplex PCR was the method, and the copy in TCRdb shows in-frame clones only, minus some. The sample includes 250,000 to 300,000 clones, approximately 91% of them seen just once. Sequenced material: peripheral blood. The receptors derive from a woman aged 30 to 39 with COVID-19, enrolled during active disease.

The chain joins TRBV30 to TRBJ2-1, with 8 positions matching TRBD2. The CDR3 has 16 amino acids. J was trimmed by 6 bases and V by 3 bases; bases with no gene match: 13. Germline V gene lookup returns CDR1 GTSNPN and CDR2 SVGIG (reference sequence). The CDR3 nucleotides read TGTGCCTGGAGGCGGGACGGGAGGGCCACTGGCAATGAGCAGTTCTTC. Translation: CAWRRDGRATGNEQFF. Using reference TRBV30 and TRBJ2-1 for the parts outside the CDR3, the full variable domain is SQTIHQWPATLVQPVGSPLSLECTVEGTSNPNLYWYRQAAGRGLQLLFYSVGIGQISSEVPQNLSASRPQDRQFILSSKKLLLSDSGFYLCAWRRDGRATGNEQFFGPGTRLTVL.

This clone came up a few times. The gene calls are TRBV6-5 and TRBJ1-4; the match to TRBD1 covers 8 bases. The CDR3 has 15 residues. Germline CDR1 reads MNHEY; CDR2 reads SVGAGI. V was pared by 6 bases and J by 7 bases, with 10 bases of the junction left unmatched. The CDR3 protein is CASSRGQGYGEKLFF. The CDR3 region has the DNA TGTGCCAGCAGCCGTGGACAGGGCTATGGTGAAAAACTGTTTTTT.

The CDR3 DNA follows: TGTGCCAGCAGCTTGTATCCAGGGTCGACGAACACTGAAGCTTTCTTT. It translates to CASSLYPGSTNTEAFF. The chain is built from TRBV5-4 and TRBJ1-1, with a tentative D call TRBD1 (5 bases). Trimming took off 1 base at V and 1 base at J, with 14 bases between the two ends. The CDR3 spans 16 residues. CDR1 is SGHNT, CDR2 YYREEE, per germline (reference sequence). The complete variable domain, with remaining parts taken from reference TRBV5-4 and TRBJ1-1, reads ETGVTQSPTHLIKTRGQQVTLRCSSQSGHNTVSWYQQALGQGPQFIFQYYREEENGRGNFPPRFSGLQFPNYSSELNVNALELDDSALYLCASSLYPGSTNTEAFFGQGTRLTVV.

Remarks on this clone: At one boundary the junction diverges from the germline segment, which might be a read error. The rearrangement joins TRBV2 to TRBJ2-7, with 9 nucleotides matching TRBD1. The CDR3 consists of 11 residues. In germline, CDR1 is SNHLY, CDR2 FYNNEI. The CDR3 loop is CASSVGTGYLF. The CDR3 nucleotides are TGTGCCAGCAGTGTGGGGACAGGGTATCTCTTC.

This clone was seen only once. The V gene is TRBV10-3, the J gene TRBJ2-7, with TRBD1 matching 10 bases. With V trimmed by 6 bases and J by 0 bases, 8 bases remained unmatched. CDR1 is ENHRY, CDR2 SYGVKD, per germline. The CDR3 covers 16 residues. CDR3 region: CAISDRQGASSYEQYF. CDR3 bases: TGTGCCATCAGCGACAGACAGGGGGCAAGCTCCTACGAGCAGTACTTC.

The CDR3: CASTSRLGLAGVKNTGELFF. The CDR3 bases are TGTGCCAGCACCTCCCGGCTTGGACTAGCGGGAGTTAAGAACACCGGGGAGCTGTTTTTT. The chain carries TRBV28 and TRBJ2-2; 13 bases are a match to TRBD2. The CDR3 has 20 residues. In germline, CDR1 is MDHEN, CDR2 SYDVKM. V lost 7 bases to trimming and J lost 1 base; unmatched junction nucleotides: 15.

This chain connects TRBV30 to TRBJ1-1; tentatively, D is TRBD1 (5 bases). With 1 base removed from V and 4 bases from J, the gap between germline ends came to 16 bases. Germline CDR1 reads GTSNPN; CDR2 reads SVGIG (reference sequence). The length of the CDR3 is 15 residues. The CDR3 nucleotides read TGTGCCTGGAGTGGCATCAGACAGAGACCCACTGAAGCTTTCTTT. Translating gives CAWSGIRQRPTEAFF.